This record looks at one TCR beta chain sequence and its context. Its antigen remains unidentified. CDR1 is SGHKS, CDR2 YYEKEE, per germline (reference sequence). Deletions cut 6 bases from V and 0 bases from J, with 13 bases between. The CDR3 is made up of 14 amino acids. This specimen comes from a study of T cell responses to AZD1222 COVID-19 vaccine. Overall study findings and caveats: Mapped onto spike, vaccine-associated CD4 TCRs spanned it and were dominant at 160-218 and 743-854. Receipt of two AZD1222 doses was followed by a rise in Spike-specific TCR breadth and depth.

Here immunoSEQ multiplex PCR was the method, and the copy in TCRdb shows in-frame clones only, minus some. This table holds fewer than 200,000 clones, 92% found once. This TCR was sampled from an adult in good health. The chain couples TRBV5-5 to TRBJ2-7; a possible D gene is TRBD1 (5 bases). The sequencing used peripheral blood, collected on day 0 of AZD1222 vaccination. The CDR3 DNA follows: TGTGCCAGCACCCCCCGACAGAACTCCTACGAGCAGTACTTC. It is translated as CASTPRQNSYEQYF.